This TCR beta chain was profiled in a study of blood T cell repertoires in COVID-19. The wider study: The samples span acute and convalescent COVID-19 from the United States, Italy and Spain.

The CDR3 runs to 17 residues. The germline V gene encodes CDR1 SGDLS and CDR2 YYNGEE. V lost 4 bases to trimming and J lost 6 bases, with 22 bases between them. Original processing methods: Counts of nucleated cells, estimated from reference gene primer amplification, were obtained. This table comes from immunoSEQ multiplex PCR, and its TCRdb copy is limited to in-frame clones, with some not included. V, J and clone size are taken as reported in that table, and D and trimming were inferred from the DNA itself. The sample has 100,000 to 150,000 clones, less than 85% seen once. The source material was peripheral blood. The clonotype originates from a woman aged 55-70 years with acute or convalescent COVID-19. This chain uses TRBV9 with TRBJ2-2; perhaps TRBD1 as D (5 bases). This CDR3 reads CASSPRSTGGGAGELFF. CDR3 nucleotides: TGTGCCAGCAGCCCCCGCAGCACAGGTGGCGGAGCCGGGGAGCTGTTTTTT.